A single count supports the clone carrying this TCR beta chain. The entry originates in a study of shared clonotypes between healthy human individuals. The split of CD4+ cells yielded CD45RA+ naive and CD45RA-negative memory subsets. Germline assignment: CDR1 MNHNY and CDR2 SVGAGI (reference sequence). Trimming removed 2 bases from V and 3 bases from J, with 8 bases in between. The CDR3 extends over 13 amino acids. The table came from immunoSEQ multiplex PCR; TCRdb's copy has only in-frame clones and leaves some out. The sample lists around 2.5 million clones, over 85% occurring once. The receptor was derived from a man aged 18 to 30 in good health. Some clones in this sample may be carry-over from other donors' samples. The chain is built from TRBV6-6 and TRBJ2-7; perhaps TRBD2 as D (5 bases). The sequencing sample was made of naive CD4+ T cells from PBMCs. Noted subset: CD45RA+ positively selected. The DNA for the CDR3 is TGTGCCAGCAGTTACACTGGACTCTACGAGCAGTACTTC. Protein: CASSYTGLYEQYF.